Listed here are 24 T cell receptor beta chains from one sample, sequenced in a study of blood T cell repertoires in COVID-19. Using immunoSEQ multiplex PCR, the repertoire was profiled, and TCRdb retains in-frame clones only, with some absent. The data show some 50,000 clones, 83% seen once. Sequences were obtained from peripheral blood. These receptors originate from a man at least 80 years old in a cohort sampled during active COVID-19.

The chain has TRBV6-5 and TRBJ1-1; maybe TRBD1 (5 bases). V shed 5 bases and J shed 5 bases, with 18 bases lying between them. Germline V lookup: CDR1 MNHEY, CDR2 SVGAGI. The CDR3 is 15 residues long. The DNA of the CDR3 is TGTGCCAGCAGTCCTTTAATGGGGGGGAGAACTGAAGCTTTCTTT. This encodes CASSPLMGGRTEAFF.

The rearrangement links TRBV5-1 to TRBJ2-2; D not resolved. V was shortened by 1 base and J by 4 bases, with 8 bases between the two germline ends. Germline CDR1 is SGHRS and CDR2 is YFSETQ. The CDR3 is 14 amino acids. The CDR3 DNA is TGCGCCAGCAGCTTGAATAGTGGCACCGGGGAGCTGTTTTTT. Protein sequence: CASSLNSGTGELFF.

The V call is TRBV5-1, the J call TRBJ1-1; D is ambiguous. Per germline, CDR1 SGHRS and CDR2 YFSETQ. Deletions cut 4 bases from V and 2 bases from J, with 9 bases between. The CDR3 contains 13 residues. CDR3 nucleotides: TGCGCCAGCAGCAGCTTAGATAACACTGAAGCTTTCTTT. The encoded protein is CASSSLDNTEAFF.

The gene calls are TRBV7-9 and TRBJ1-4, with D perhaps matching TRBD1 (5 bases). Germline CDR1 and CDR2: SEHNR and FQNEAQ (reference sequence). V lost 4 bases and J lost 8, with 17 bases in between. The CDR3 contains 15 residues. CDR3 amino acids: CASSSGVHPGEKLFF. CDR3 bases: TGTGCCAGCAGCTCGGGGGTCCACCCTGGCGAAAAACTGTTTTTT. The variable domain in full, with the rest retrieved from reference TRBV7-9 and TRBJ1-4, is DTGVSQNPRHKITKRGQNVTFRCDPISEHNRLYWYRQTLGQGPEFLTYFQNEAQLEKSRLLSDRFSAERPKGSFSTLEIQRTEQGDSAMYLCASSSGVHPGEKLFFGSGTQLSVL.

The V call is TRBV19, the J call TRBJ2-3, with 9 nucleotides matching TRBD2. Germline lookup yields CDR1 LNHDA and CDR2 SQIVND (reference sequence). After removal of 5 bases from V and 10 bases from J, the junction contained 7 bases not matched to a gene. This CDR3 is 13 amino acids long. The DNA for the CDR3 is TGTGCCAGTAGTGCCTCTAGCGGGGTTTCGCAGTATTTT. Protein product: CASSASSGVSQYF.

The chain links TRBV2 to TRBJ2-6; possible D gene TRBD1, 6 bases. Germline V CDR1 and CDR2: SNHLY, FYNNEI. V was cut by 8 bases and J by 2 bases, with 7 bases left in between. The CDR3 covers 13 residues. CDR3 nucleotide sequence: TGTGCCAGCGGGGGCACTGGGGCCAACGTCCTGACTTTC. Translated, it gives CASGGTGANVLTF.

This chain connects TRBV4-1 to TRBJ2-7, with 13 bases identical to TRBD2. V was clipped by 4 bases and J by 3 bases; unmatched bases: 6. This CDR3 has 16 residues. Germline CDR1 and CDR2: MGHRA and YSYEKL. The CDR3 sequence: CASSPGGLAGIYEQYF. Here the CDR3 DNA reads TGCGCCAGCAGCCCTGGGGGACTAGCGGGGATCTACGAGCAGTACTTC.

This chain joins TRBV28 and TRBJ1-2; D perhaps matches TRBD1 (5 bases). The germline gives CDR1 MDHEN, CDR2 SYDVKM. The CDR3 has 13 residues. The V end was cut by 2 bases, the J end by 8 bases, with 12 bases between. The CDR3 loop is CASSLLGRGGYTF. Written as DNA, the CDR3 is TGTGCCAGCAGTTTACTAGGGAGGGGCGGCTACACCTTC.

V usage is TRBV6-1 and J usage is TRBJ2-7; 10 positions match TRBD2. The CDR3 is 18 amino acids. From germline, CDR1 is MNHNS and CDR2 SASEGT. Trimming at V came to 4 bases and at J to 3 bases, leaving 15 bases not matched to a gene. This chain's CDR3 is CASSVPLAGVINNYEQYF. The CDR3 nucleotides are TGTGCCAGCAGTGTACCTCTAGCGGGAGTAATAAATAACTACGAGCAGTACTTC.

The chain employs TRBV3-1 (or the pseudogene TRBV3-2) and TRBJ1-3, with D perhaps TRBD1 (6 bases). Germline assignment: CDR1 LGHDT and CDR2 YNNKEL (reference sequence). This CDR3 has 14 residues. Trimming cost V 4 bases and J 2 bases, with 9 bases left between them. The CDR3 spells CASSLQGTGNTIYF. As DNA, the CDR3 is TGTGCCAGCAGCCTACAGGGCACTGGAAACACCATATATTTT.

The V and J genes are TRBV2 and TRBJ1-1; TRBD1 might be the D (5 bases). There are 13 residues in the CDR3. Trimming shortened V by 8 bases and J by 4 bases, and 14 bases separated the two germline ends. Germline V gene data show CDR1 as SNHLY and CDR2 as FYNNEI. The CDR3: CASVGQGGTEAFF. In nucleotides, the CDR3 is TGTGCCAGCGTCGGGCAGGGAGGCACTGAAGCTTTCTTT.

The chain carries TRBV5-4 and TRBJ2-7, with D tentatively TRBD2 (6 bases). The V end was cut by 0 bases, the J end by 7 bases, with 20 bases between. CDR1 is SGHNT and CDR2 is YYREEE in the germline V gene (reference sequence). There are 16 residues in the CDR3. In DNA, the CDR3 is TGTGCCAGCAGCTTGGGGGGACTCAGGGCCGGGAGAGAGCAGTACTTC. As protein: CASSLGGLRAGREQYF.

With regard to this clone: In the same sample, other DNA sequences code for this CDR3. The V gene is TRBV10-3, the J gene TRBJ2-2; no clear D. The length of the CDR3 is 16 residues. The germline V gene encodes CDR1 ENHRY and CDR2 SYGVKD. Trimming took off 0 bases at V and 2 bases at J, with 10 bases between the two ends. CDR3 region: CAISESRVANTGELFF. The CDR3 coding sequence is TGTGCCATCAGTGAGTCACGGGTGGCCAACACCGGGGAGCTGTTTTTT.

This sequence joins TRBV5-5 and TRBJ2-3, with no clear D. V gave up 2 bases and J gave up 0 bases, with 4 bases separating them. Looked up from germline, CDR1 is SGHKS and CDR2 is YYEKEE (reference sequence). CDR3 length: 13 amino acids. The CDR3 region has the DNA TGTGCCAGCAGCTTCCCTAGCACAGATACGCAGTATTTT. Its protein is CASSFPSTDTQYF.

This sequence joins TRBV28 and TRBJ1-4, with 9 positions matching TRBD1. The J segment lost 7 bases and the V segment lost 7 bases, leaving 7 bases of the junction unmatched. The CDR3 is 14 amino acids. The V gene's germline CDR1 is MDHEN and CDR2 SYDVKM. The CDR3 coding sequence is TGTGCCAGCACCACACAGGGGGCCGGTGAAAAACTGTTTTTT. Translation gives CASTTQGAGEKLFF.

CDR3 nucleotide sequence: TGTGCCAGCAACTACCTAGCGGGAGACTACAATGAGCAGTTCTTC. Translated: CASNYLAGDYNEQFF. This rearrangement joins TRBV7-2 to TRBJ2-1; TRBD2 matches at 10 bases. Losses at the gene ends were 7 bases for V and 3 bases for J; bases not matched to a gene: 6. Germline CDR1 and CDR2: SGHTA and FQGNSA. The CDR3 is 15 amino acids.

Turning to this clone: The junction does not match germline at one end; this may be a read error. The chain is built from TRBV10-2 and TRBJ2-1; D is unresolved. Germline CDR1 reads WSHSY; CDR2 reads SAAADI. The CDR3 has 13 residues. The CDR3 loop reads CASSESAGNAQFF. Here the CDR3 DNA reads TGCGCCAGCAGTGAGTCCGCAGGAAATGCGCAGTTCTTC.

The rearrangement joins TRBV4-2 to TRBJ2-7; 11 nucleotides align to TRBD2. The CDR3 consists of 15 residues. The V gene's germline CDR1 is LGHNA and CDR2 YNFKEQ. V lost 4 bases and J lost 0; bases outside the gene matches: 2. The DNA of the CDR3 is TGTGCCAGCAGCCCCACTAGCGGGAGCTCCTACGAGCAGTACTTC. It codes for CASSPTSGSSYEQYF.

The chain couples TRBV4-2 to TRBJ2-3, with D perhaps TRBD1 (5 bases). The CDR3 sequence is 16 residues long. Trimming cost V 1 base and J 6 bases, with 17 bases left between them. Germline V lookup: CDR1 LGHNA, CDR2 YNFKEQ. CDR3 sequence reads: CASSQGLSGFGDTQYF. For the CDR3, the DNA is TGTGCCAGCAGCCAAGGTCTGTCAGGGTTTGGGGATACGCAGTATTTT.

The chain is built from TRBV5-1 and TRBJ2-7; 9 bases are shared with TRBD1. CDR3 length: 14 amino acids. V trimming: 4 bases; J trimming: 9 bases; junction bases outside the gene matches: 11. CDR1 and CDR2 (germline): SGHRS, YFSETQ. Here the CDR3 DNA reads TGCGCCAGCAGCGTAGACAGGGGGATAAATGGGCAGTACTTC. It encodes CASSVDRGINGQYF.

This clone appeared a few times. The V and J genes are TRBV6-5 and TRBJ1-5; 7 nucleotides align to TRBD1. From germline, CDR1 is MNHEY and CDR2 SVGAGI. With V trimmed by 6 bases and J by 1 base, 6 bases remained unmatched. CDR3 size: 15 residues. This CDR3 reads CASRDRVGSNQPQHF. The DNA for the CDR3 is TGTGCCAGCAGAGACAGGGTAGGAAGCAATCAGCCCCAGCATTTT.

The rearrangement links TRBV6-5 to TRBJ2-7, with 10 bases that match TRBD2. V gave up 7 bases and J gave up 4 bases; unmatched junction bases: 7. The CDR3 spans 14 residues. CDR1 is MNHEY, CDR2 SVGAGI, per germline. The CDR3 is CASKVRTSGYEQYF. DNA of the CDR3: TGTGCCAGCAAAGTAAGGACTAGCGGATACGAGCAGTACTTC.

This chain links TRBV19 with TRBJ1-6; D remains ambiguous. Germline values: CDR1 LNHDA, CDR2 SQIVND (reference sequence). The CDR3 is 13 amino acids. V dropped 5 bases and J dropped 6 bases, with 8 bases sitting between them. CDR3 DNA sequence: TGTGCCAGTAGTCCCATCGGTAATTCACCCCTCCACTTT. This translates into CASSPIGNSPLHF.

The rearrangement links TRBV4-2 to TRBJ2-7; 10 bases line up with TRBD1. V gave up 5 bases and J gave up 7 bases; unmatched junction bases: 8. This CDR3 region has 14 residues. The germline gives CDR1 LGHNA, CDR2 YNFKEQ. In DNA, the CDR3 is TGTGCCAGCAGCGGGGGACAGGGGTTAGGTGAGCAGTACTTC. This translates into CASSGGQGLGEQYF.